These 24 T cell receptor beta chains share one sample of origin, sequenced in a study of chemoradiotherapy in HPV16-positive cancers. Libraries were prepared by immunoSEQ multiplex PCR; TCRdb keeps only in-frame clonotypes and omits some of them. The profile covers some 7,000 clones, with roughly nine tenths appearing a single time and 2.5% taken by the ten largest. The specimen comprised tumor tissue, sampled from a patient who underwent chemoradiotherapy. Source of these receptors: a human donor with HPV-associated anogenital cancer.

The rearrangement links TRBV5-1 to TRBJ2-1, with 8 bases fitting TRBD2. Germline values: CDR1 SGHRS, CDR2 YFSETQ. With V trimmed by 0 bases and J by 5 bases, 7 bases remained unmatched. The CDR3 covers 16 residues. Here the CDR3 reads CASSLGFSGTDNEQFF. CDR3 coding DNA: TGCGCCAGCAGCTTGGGATTTAGCGGGACCGACAATGAGCAGTTCTTC.

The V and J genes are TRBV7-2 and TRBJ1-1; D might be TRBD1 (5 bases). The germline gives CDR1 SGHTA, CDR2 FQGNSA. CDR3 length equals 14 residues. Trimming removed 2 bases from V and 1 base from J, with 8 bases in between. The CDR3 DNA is TGTGCCAGCAGCTTATCCCAGGGGAACACTGAAGCTTTCTTT. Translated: CASSLSQGNTEAFF.

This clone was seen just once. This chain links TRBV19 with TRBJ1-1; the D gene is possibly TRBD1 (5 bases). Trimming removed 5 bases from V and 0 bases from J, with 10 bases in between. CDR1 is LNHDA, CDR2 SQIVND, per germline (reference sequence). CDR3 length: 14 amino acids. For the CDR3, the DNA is TGTGCCAGTAGTGGCCGGGGCCTGAACACTGAAGCTTTCTTT. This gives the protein CASSGRGLNTEAFF.

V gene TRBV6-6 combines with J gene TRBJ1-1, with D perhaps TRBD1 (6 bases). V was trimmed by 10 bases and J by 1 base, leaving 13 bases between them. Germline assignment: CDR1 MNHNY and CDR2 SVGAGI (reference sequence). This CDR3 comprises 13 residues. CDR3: CAIQRGGNTEAFF. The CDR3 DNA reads TGTGCCATCCAGAGGGGGGGGAACACTGAAGCTTTCTTT.

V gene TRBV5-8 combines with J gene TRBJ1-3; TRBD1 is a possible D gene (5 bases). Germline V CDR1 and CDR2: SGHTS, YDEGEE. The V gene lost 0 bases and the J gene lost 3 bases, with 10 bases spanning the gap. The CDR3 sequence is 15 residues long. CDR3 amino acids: CASSLAGGSGNTIYF. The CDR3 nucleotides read TGTGCCAGCAGCTTGGCCGGGGGGAGTGGAAACACCATATATTTT.

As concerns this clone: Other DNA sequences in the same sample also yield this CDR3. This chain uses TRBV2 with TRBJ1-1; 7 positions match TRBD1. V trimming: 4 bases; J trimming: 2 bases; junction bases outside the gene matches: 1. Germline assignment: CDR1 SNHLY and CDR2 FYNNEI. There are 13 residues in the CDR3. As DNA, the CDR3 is TGTGCCAGCAGTGGACAGGGTAACACTGAAGCTTTCTTT. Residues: CASSGQGNTEAFF.

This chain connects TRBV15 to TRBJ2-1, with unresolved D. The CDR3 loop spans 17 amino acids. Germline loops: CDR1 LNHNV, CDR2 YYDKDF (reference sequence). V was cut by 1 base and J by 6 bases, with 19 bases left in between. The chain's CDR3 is CATSRALGSQLINEQFF. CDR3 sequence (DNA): TGTGCCACCAGCAGAGCCCTCGGGTCCCAGTTGATCAATGAGCAGTTCTTC.

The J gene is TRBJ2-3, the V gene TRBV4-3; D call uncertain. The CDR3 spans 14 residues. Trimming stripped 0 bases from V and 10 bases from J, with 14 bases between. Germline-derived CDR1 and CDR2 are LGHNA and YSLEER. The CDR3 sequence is CASSQENLHQPQYF. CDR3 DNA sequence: TGCGCCAGCAGCCAAGAAAACCTGCACCAACCGCAGTATTTT.

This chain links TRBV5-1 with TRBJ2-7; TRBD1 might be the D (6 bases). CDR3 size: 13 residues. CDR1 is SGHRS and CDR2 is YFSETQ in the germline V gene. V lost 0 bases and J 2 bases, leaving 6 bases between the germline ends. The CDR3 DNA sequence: TGCGCCAGCAGCTTGGACAGGGCCTACGAGCAGTACTTC. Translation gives CASSLDRAYEQYF.

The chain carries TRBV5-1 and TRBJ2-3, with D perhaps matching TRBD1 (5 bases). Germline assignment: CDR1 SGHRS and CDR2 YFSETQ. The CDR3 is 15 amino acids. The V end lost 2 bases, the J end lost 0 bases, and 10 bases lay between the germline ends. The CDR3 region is CASSLRTPSTDTQYF. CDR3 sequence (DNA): TGCGCCAGCAGCTTACGGACACCAAGCACAGATACGCAGTATTTT.

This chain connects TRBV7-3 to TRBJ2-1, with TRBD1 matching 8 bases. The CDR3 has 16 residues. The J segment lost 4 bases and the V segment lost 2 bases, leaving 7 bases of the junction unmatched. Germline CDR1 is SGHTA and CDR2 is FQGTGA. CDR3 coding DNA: TGTGCCAGCAGCTTATCCTCCGGGACAGGTTACAATGAGCAGTTCTTC. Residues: CASSLSSGTGYNEQFF.

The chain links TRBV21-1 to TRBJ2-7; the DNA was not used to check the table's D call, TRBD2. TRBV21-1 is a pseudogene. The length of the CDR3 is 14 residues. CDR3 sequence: CASSNSGSCYEQYF. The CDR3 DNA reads TGTGCCAGCAGCAATTCCGGGTCTTGCTACGAGCAGTACTTC.

DNA for the CDR3: TGTGCCAGCAGCTTATCGGGGGCTAATCAGCCCCAGCATTTT. This codes for CASSLSGANQPQHF. V and J are TRBV5-6 and TRBJ1-5, with D perhaps matching TRBD1 (6 bases). CDR1 is SGHDT, CDR2 YYEEEE, per germline. V was cut by 2 bases and J by 4 bases, with 10 bases left in between. This CDR3 contains 14 residues.

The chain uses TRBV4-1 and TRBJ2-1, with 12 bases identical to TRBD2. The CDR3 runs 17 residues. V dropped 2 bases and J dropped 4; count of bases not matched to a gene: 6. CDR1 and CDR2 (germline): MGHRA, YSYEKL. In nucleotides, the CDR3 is TGCGCCAGCAGCCAATTTGAGACTAGCGGGGGATACAATGAGCAGTTCTTC. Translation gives CASSQFETSGGYNEQFF.

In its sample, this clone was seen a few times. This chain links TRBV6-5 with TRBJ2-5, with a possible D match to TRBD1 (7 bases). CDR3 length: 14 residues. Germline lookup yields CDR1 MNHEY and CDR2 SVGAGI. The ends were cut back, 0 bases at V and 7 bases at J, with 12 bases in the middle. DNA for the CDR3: TGTGCCAGCAGTTACTCCGCAGGGGGAGGGACCCAGTACTTC. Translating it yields CASSYSAGGGTQYF.

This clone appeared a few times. The CDR3 DNA sequence: TGTGCCAGCAGTTACTCCCGGGACAGAAATGAGCAGTTCTTC. It codes for CASSYSRDRNEQFF. The chain couples TRBV6-6 to TRBJ2-1; 7 positions agree with TRBD1. The CDR3 spans 14 residues. CDR1 and CDR2 (germline): MNHNY, SVGAGI (reference sequence). Germline trimming cut 0 bases from V and 7 bases from J; bases unmatched to any gene: 3.

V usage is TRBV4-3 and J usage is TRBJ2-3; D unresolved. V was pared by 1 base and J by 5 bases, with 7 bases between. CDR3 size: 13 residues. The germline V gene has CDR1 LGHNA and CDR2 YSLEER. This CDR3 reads CASSQVFGDTQYF. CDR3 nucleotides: TGCGCCAGCAGCCAAGTTTTTGGAGATACGCAGTATTTT.

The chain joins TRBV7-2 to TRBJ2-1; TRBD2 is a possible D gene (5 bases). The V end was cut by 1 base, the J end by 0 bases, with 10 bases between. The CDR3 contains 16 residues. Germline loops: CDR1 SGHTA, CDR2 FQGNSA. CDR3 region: CASSLDGGHSYNEQFF. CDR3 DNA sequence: TGTGCCAGCAGCTTAGACGGAGGCCACTCCTACAATGAGCAGTTCTTC.

In nucleotides, the CDR3 is TGTGCCAGTAGTATCTATTCCCGGTCAGATACGCAGTATTTT. As protein: CASSIYSRSDTQYF. J is TRBJ2-3 and V is TRBV19; the D is unclear. The ends were cut back, 3 bases at V and 4 bases at J, with 11 bases in the middle. The germline V gene encodes CDR1 LNHDA and CDR2 SQIVND (reference sequence). The CDR3 extends over 14 amino acids.

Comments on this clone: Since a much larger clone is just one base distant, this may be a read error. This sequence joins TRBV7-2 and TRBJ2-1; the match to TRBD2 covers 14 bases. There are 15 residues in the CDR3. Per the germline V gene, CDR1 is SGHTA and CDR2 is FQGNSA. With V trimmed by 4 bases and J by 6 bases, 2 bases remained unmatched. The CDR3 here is CASSSGLAGVNEQFF. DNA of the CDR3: TGTGCCAGCAGCTCGGGACTAGCGGGAGTCAATGAGCAGTTCTTC.

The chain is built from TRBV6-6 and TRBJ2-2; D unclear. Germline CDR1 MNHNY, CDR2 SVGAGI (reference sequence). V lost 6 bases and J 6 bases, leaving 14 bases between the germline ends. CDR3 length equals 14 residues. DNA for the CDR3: TGTGCCAGCAGACCTACCCTACCTCCCGGGGAGCTGTTTTTT. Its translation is CASRPTLPPGELFF.

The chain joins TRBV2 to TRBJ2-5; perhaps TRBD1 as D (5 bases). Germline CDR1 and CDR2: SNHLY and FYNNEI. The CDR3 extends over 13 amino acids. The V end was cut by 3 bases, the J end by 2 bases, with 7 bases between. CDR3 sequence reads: CASSEGQQETQYF. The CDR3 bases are TGTGCCAGCAGTGAGGGGCAACAAGAGACCCAGTACTTC.

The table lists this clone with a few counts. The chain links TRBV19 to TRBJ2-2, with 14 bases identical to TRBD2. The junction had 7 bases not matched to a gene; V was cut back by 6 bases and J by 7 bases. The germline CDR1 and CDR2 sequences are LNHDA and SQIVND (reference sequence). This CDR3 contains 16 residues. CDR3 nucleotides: TGTGCCAGTAGCCCAACGACTAGCGGGAGGGGCGGGGAGCTGTTTTTT. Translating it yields CASSPTTSGRGGELFF.

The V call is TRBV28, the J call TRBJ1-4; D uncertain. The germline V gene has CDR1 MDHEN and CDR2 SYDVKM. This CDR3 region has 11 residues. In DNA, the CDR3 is TGTGCGGCAAATCAAGGTGAAAAACTGTTTTTT. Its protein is CAANQGEKLFF.